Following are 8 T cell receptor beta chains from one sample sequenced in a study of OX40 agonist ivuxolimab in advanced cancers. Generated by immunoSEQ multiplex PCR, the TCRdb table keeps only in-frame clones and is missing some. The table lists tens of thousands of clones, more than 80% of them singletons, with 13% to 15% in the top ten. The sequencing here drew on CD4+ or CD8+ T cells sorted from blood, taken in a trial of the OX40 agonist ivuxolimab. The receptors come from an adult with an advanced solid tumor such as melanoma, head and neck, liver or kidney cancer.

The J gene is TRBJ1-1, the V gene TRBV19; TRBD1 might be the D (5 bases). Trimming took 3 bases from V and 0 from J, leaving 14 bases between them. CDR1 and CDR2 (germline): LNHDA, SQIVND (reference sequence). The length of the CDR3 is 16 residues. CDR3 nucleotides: TGTGCCAGTAGTATGTTCGGGGCAGCGATGAACACTGAAGCTTTCTTT. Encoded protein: CASSMFGAAMNTEAFF. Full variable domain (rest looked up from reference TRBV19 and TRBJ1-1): DGGITQSPKYLFRKEGQNVTLSCEQNLNHDAMYWYRQDPGQGLRLIYYSQIVNDFQKGDIAEGYSVSREKKESFPLTVTSAQKNPTAFYLCASSMFGAAMNTEAFFGQGTRLTVV.

DNA of the CDR3: TGTGCCAGCAGCTTACGCCAGGGCTACGAGCAGTACTTC. This gives the protein CASSLRQGYEQYF. This chain joins TRBV7-7 and TRBJ2-7; perhaps TRBD1 as D (5 bases). Trimming pared 2 bases from V and 3 bases from J, leaving 8 bases between. CDR3 length equals 13 residues. The germline gives CDR1 SSHAT, CDR2 FNYEAQ (reference sequence).

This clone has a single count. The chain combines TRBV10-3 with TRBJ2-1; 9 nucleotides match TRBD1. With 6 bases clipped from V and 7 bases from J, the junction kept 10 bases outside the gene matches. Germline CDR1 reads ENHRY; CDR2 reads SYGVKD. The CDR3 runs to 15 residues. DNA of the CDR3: TGTGCCATCAGCCCAGACAGGGGGGTTAGTAATGAGCAGTTCTTC. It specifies CAISPDRGVSNEQFF.

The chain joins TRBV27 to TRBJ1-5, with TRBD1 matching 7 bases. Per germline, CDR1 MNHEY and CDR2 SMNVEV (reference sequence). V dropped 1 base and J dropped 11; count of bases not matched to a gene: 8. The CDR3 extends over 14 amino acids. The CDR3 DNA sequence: TGTGCCAGCAGTTTATTGGGAACAGGGGCGGCCCAGCATTTT. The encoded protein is CASSLLGTGAAQHF.

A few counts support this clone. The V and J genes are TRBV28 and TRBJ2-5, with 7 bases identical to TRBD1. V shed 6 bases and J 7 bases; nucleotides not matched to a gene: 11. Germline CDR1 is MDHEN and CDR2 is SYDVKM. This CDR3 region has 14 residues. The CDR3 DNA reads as TGTGCCAGCAGCCAGCAGACAGGGTCTTTGACCCAGTACTTC. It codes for CASSQQTGSLTQYF.

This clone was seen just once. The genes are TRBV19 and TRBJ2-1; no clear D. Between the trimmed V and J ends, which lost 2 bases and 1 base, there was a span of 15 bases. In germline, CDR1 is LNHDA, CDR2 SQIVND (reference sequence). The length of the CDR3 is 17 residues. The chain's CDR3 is CASSITFPWGSYNEQFF. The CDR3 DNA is TGTGCCAGTAGTATAACTTTCCCGTGGGGATCCTACAATGAGCAGTTCTTC.

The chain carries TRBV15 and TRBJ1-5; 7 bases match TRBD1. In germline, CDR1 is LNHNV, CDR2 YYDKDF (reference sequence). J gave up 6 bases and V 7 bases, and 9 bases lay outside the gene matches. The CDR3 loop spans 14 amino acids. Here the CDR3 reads CATTDYRGSQPQHF. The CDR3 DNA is TGTGCCACCACCGACTACAGGGGCAGTCAGCCCCAGCATTTT.

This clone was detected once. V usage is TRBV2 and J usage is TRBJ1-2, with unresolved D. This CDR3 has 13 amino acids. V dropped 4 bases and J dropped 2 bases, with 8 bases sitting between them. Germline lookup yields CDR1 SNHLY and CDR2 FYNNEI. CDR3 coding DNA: TGTGCCAGCAGTGGAAGTGAGAACTATGGCTACACCTTC. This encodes CASSGSENYGYTF.